The 14 T cell receptor beta chains listed next were all sequenced from one sample in a study of T cells in Graves' hyperthyroidism and ophthalmopathy. Researchers amplified the TCR beta CDR3 regions from RNA transcripts. Primed by the HTBI set, a first-round RT-PCR was run on the TCR CDR3. TCRdb passed the multiplex PCR reads through MiXCR, listing each CDR3 protein once. This table holds over 250,000 distinct CDR3 sequences, 20% to 25% found once. Sequencing was performed on blood. The source of these receptors is a man aged 30-40 years with Graves' ophthalmopathy.

This clonotype was counted between two and nine times. The J gene is TRBJ1-3, the V gene TRBV14, with no clear D. Trimming shortened V by 1 base and J by 8 bases, and 12 bases separated the two germline ends. Germline loops: CDR1 SGHDN, CDR2 FVKESK. This CDR3 is built from 14 residues. CDR3 sequence: CASSQVGRSDTIYF. The CDR3 region has the DNA TGTGCCAGCAGCCAAGTGGGCAGATCAGACACCATATATTTT.

The chain is built from TRBV28 and TRBJ1-5; 8 bases agree with TRBD1. Germline lookup yields CDR1 MDHEN and CDR2 SYDVKM. V was clipped by 3 bases and J by 7 bases; unmatched bases: 8. This CDR3 contains 15 residues. CDR3 loop: CASSFYTGGQQPQHF. CDR3 bases: TGTGCCAGCAGTTTCTACACAGGGGGGCAGCAGCCCCAGCATTTT. The entire variable domain, with the rest obtained from reference TRBV28 and TRBJ1-5, is as follows: DVKVTQSSRYLVKRTGEKVFLECVQDMDHENMFWYRQDPGLGLRLIYFSYDVKMKEKGDIPEGYSVSREKKERFSLILESASTNQTSMYLCASSFYTGGQQPQHFGDGTRLSIL.

This clonotype was seen a few times. J is TRBJ2-2 and V is TRBV6-1; TRBD2 might be the D (6 bases). This CDR3 has 16 residues. Germline V gene sequence: CDR1 MNHNS, CDR2 SASEGT. V was cut by 5 bases and J by 1 base, with 14 bases left in between. CDR3 amino acids: CASSPAGSGNTGELFF. In DNA, the CDR3 is TGTGCCAGCAGTCCGGCAGGTAGCGGGAACACCGGGGAGCTGTTTTTT.

This clonotype was seen a handful of times. The rearrangement links TRBV18 to TRBJ2-1; tentatively, D is TRBD2 (6 bases). The CDR3 runs 15 residues. V lost 0 bases to trimming and J lost 6 bases, with 12 bases between them. CDR1 and CDR2 (germline): KGHSH, LQKENI. The CDR3 DNA sequence: TGTGCCAGCTCACCACCCCGGGGAGGAAGCAATGAGCAGTTCTTC. Translation: CASSPPRGGSNEQFF.

This clonotype occurred a few times. This chain uses TRBV5-1 with TRBJ2-5; 11 bases are a match to TRBD2. Germline CDR1 is SGHRS and CDR2 is YFSETQ. V was pared by 4 bases and J by 0 bases, with 5 bases of the junction left unmatched. This CDR3 spans 16 amino acids. CDR3 region: CASSAGTSGYQETQYF. DNA of the CDR3: TGCGCCAGCAGCGCGGGGACTAGCGGATACCAAGAGACCCAGTACTTC.

The chain uses TRBV6-8 and TRBJ2-7; 8 nucleotides align to TRBD1. The CDR3 has 14 residues. V was pared by 7 bases and J by 4 bases, with 9 bases of the junction left unmatched. Looked up from germline, CDR1 is MNHGY and CDR2 is SAAAGT. The CDR3 DNA follows: TGTGCCAGCAAATTGAGGACAGGGAGGTACGAGCAGTACTTC. It encodes CASKLRTGRYEQYF.

The V and J genes are TRBV15 and TRBJ1-4, with unresolved D. CDR1 is LNHNV and CDR2 is YYDKDF in the germline V gene (reference sequence). The V and J ends lost 0 bases and 5 bases respectively, with 7 bases between them. The CDR3 is 14 residues long. The CDR3 bases are TGTGCCACCAGCAGAGAGGGTGACAATGAAAAACTGTTTTTT. Translated: CATSREGDNEKLFF.

This chain connects TRBV20-1 to TRBJ2-3; 11 bases are a match to TRBD2. CDR3 length: 15 residues. With 1 base clipped from V and 4 bases from J, the junction kept 4 bases outside the gene matches. Germline V gene data show CDR1 as DFQATT and CDR2 as SNEGSKA (reference sequence). As DNA, the CDR3 is TGCAGTGCTAGAGGCCCTAGCGGGAGGTCAGATACGCAGTATTTT. Protein product: CSARGPSGRSDTQYF.

The chain recombines TRBV2 with TRBJ2-5, with D hard to call. The germline V and J ends were trimmed by 6 bases and 4 bases, with 18 bases remaining between them. CDR1 and CDR2 (germline): SNHLY, FYNNEI. The CDR3 has 15 residues. CDR3 amino acids: CASSPDIMPGETQYF. CDR3 bases: TGTGCCAGCAGCCCCGACATCATGCCTGGAGAGACCCAGTACTTC.

This clonotype has ten or more counts. This chain connects TRBV3-1 to TRBJ2-5, with D perhaps TRBD1 or TRBD2 (6 bases each). Germline values: CDR1 LGHDT, CDR2 YNNKEL (reference sequence). Trimming pared 0 bases from V and 1 base from J, leaving 12 bases between. The CDR3 covers 16 residues. The CDR3 loop is CASSQDPRGGQETQYF. For the CDR3, the DNA is TGTGCCAGCAGCCAAGACCCCAGGGGAGGCCAAGAGACCCAGTACTTC.

The chain uses TRBV7-9 and TRBJ2-3; D might be TRBD1 or TRBD2, each matching 6 bases. The germline V gene has CDR1 SEHNR and CDR2 FQNEAQ (reference sequence). V was cut by 5 bases and J by 3 bases, with 18 bases left in between. The CDR3 covers 16 residues. This CDR3 reads CASSHIRGESTDTQYF. DNA of the CDR3: TGTGCCAGCAGCCACATAAGGGGGGAGTCGACAGATACGCAGTATTTT.

The chain combines TRBV7-9 with TRBJ2-5; D is unclear. CDR1 and CDR2 from the germline V gene are SEHNR and FQNEAQ (reference sequence). Trimming took 1 base from V and 5 from J, leaving 5 bases between them. The CDR3 has 12 amino acids. Here the CDR3 reads CASSLVMETQYF. Here the CDR3 DNA reads TGTGCCAGCAGCTTAGTTATGGAGACCCAGTACTTC.

This clonotype was seen at least ten times. The chain uses TRBV30 and TRBJ1-5; D uncertain. The germline V and J ends were trimmed by 2 bases and 6 bases, with 17 bases remaining between them. There are 15 residues in the CDR3. CDR1 is GTSNPN and CDR2 is SVGIG in the germline V gene (reference sequence). The CDR3 DNA reads as TGTGCCTGGAGTAGTGTGCCCCGGCGCCTTCAGCCCCAGCATTTT. Residues: CAWSSVPRRLQPQHF.

This clonotype was counted only a few times. The gene calls are TRBV20-1 and TRBJ2-7, with D maybe TRBD1 (6 bases). Trimming took 5 bases from V and 3 from J, leaving 14 bases between them. The CDR3 is made up of 13 amino acids. CDR1 DFQATT and CDR2 SNEGSKA come from the germline V gene (reference sequence). CDR3 amino acids: CSAPGQSLYEQYF. CDR3 bases: TGCAGTGCTCCCGGACAGTCCCTCTACGAGCAGTACTTC.